This note documents a single T cell receptor beta chain sequence. This sample is drawn from a study of OX40 agonist ivuxolimab in advanced cancers. The CDR3 totals 20 residues. V gave up 8 bases and J gave up 3 bases; unmatched junction bases: 28. Data came from immunoSEQ multiplex PCR; TCRdb stores just in-frame clones and leaves some out. The sample carries tens of thousands of clones, 75% to 90% recorded once. The sample consisted of CD4+ or CD8+ T cells sorted from blood, taken in a trial of the OX40 agonist ivuxolimab. The V gene is TRBV6-7, the J gene TRBJ2-7; 7 nucleotides line up with TRBD2. TRBV6-7 is annotated as an ORF whose role is uncertain. This TCR came from an adult with an advanced solid tumor such as melanoma, head and neck, liver or kidney cancer. CDR3 DNA sequence: TGTGCCAGCCAAACCCCCGGGACGCCTAACCCTAGTGGGGACTACTACGAGCAGTACTTC. The encoded protein is CASQTPGTPNPSGDYYEQYF.